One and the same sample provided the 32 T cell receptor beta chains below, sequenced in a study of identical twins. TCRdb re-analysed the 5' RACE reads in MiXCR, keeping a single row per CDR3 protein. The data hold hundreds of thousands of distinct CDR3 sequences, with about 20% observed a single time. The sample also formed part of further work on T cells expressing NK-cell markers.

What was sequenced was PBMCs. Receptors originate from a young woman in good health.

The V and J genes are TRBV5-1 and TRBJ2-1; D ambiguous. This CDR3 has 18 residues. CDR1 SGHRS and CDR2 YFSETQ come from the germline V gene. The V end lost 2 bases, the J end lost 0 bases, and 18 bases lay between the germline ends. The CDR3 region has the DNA TGCGCCAGCAGCTTTAACCTCCCACTCGCTAACTCCTACAATGAGCAGTTCTTC. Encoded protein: CASSFNLPLANSYNEQFF.

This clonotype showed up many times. Here the CDR3 reads CASSPSRTGGNIQYF. DNA for the CDR3: TGTGCCAGCAGCCCGAGCCGGACAGGGGGTAACATTCAGTACTTC. The chain carries TRBV7-9 and TRBJ2-4, with TRBD1 matching over 10 bases. This CDR3 region has 15 residues. From germline, CDR1 is SEHNR and CDR2 FQNEAQ (reference sequence). With V trimmed by 5 bases and J by 7 bases, 8 bases remained unmatched.

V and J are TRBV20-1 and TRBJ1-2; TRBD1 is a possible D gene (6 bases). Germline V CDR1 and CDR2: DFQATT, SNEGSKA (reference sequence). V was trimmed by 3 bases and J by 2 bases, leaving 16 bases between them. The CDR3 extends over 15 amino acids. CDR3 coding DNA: TGCAGTGCTAGGCTAGGGGGGACCTCAAACTATGGCTACACCTTC. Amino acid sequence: CSARLGGTSNYGYTF.

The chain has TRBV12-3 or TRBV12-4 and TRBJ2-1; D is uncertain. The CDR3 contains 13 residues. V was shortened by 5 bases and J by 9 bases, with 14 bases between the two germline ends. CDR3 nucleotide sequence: TGTGCCAGCAGTCCCCTGTCGACCACTGAGCAGTTCTTC. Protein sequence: CASSPLSTTEQFF.

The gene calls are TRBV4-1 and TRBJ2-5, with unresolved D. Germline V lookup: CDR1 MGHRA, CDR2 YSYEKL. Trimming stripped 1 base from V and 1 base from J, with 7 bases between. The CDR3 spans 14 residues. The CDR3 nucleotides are TGCGCCAGCAGCCAAGGCAGGATCCAAGAGACCCAGTACTTC. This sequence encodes CASSQGRIQETQYF.

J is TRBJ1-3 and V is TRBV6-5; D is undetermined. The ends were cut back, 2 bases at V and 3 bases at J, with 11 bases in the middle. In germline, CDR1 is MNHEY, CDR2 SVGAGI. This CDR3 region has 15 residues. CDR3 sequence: CASSYRRGYGNTIYF. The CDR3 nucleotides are TGTGCCAGCAGTTACAGGCGGGGATATGGAAACACCATATATTTT.

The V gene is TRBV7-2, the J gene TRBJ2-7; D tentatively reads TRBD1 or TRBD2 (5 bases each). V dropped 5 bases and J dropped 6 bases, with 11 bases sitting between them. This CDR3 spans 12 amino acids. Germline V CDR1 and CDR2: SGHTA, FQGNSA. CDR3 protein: CASSRGAREQYF. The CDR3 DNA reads TGTGCCAGCAGCCGAGGGGCCCGCGAGCAGTACTTC.

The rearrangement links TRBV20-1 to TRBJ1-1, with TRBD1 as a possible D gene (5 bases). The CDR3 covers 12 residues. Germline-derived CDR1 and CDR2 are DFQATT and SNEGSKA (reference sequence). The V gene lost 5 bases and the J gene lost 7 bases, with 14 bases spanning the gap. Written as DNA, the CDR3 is TGCAGTGCTTGGGGCCTTACAGATGAAGCTTTCTTT. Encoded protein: CSAWGLTDEAFF.

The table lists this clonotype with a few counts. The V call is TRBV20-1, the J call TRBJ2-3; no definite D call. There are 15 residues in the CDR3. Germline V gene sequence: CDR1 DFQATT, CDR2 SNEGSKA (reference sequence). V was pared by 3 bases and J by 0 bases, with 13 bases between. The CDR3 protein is CSASDPQSSTDTQYF. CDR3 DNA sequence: TGCAGTGCTAGTGATCCCCAATCTAGCACAGATACGCAGTATTTT.

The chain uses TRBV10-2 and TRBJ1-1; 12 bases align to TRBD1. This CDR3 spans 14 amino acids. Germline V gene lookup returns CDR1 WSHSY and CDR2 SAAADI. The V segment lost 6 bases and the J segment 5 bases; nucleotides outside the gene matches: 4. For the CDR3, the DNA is TGCGCCAGCAGGGGACAGGGGGCTAGGACTGAAGCTTTCTTT. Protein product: CASRGQGARTEAFF.

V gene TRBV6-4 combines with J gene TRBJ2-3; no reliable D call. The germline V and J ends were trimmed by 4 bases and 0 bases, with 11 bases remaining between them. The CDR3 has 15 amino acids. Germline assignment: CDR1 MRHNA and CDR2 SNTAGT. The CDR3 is CASSGKGLSTDTQYF. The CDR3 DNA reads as TGTGCCAGCAGTGGAAAGGGCCTAAGCACAGATACGCAGTATTTT.

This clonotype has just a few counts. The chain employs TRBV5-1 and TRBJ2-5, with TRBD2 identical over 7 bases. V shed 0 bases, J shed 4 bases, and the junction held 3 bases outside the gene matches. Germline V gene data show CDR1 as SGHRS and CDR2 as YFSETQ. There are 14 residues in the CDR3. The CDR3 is CASSLERGGETQYF. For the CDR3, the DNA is TGCGCCAGCAGCTTGGAGCGGGGAGGAGAGACCCAGTACTTC. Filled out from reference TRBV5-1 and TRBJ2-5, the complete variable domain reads KAGVTQTPRYLIKTRGQQVTLSCSPISGHRSVSWYQQTPGQGLQFLFEYFSETQRNKGNFPGRFSGRQFSNSRSEMNVSTLELGDSALYLCASSLERGGETQYFGPGTRLLVL.

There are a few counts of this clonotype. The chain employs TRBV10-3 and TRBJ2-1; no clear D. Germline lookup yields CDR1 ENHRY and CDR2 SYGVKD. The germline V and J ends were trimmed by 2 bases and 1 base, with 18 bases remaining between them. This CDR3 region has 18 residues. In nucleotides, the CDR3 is TGTGCCATCAGTGAGCCCCGGGCCCTGAAAGTGTCCTACAATGAGCAGTTCTTC. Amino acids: CAISEPRALKVSYNEQFF.

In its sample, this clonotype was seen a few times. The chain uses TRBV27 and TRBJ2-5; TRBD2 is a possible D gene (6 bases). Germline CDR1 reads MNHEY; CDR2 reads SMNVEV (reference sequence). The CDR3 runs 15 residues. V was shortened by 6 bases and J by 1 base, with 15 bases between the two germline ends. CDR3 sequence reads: CASSWRGSGQETQYF. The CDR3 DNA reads TGTGCCAGCAGCTGGCGTGGTAGCGGCCAAGAGACCCAGTACTTC.

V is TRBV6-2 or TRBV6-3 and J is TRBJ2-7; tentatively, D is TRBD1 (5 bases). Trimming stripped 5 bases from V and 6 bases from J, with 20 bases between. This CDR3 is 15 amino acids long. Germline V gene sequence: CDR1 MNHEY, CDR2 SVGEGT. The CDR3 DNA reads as TGTGCCAGCAGTCCGTCACAGGTTACGGTCCTCGAGCAGTACTTC. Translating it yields CASSPSQVTVLEQYF.

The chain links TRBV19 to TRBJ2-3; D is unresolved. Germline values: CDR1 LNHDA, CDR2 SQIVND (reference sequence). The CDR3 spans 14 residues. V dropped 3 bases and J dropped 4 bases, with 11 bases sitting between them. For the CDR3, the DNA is TGTGCCAGTAGTATGTCTCATCAAGCAGATACGCAGTATTTT. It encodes CASSMSHQADTQYF.

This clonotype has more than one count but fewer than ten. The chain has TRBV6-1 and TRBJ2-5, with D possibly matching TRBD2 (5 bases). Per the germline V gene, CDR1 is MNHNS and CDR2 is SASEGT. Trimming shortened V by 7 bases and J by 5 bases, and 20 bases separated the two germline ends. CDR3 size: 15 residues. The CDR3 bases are TGTGCCAGCAACAAGAATCTTCTGGGCGGGGAGACCCAGTACTTC. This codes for CASNKNLLGGETQYF.

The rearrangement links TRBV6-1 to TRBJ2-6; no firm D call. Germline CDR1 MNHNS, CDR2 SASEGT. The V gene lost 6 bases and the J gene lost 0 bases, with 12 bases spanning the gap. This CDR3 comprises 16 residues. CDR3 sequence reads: CASRDRSSSGANVLTF. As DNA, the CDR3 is TGTGCCAGCAGGGATCGGTCGAGCTCTGGGGCCAACGTCCTGACTTTC.

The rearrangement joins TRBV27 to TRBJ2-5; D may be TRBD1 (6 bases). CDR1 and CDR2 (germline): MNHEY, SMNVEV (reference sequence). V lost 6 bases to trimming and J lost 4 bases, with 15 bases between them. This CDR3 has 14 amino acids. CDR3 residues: CASSYSDRSETQYF. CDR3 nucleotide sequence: TGTGCCAGCAGCTATTCGGACAGATCAGAGACCCAGTACTTC.

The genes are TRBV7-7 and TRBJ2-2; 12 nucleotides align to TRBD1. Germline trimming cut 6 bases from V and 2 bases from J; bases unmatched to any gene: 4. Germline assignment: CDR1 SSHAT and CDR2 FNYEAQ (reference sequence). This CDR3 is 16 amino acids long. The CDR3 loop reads CASSWGQGANTGELFF. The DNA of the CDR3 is TGTGCCAGCAGTTGGGGACAGGGGGCCAACACCGGGGAGCTGTTTTTT.

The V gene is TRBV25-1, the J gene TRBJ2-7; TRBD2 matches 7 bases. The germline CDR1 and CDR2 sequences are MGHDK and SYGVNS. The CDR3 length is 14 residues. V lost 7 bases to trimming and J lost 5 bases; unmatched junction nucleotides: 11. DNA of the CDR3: TGTGCCAGCACCCCGGCGACTAGCTTCGACGAGCAGTACTTC. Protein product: CASTPATSFDEQYF.

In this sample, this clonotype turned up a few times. The CDR3 spells CASSPAHTSTDTQYF. CDR3 DNA sequence: TGTGCCAGCAGCCCAGCTCATACCAGCACAGATACGCAGTATTTT. The rearrangement links TRBV9 to TRBJ2-3; D remains unclear. Deletions cut 4 bases from V and 0 bases from J, with 12 bases between. Germline CDR1 and CDR2: SGDLS and YYNGEE. This CDR3 comprises 15 residues.

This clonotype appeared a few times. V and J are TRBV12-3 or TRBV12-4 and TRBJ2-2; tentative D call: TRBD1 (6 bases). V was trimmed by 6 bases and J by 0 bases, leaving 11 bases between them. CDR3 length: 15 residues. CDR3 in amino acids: CASRLGTTNTGELFF. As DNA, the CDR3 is TGTGCCAGCAGGCTAGGGACAACGAACACCGGGGAGCTGTTTTTT.

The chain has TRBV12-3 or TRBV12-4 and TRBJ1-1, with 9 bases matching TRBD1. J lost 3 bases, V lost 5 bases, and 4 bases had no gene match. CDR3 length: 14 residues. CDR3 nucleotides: TGTGCCAGCAGTCGAACAGGGGGCCACACTGAAGCTTTCTTT. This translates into CASSRTGGHTEAFF.

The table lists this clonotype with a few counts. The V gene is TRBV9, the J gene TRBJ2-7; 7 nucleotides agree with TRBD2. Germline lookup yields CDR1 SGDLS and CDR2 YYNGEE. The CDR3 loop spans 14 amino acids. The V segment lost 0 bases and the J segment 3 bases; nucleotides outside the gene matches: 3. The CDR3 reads CASSVGEGNYEQYF. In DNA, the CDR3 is TGTGCCAGCAGCGTAGGGGAGGGTAACTACGAGCAGTACTTC. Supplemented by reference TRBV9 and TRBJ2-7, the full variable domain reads DSGVTQTPKHLITATGQRVTLRCSPRSGDLSVYWYQQSLDQGLQFLIQYYNGEERAKGNILERFSAQQFPDLHSELNLSSLELGDSALYFCASSVGEGNYEQYFGPGTRLTVT.

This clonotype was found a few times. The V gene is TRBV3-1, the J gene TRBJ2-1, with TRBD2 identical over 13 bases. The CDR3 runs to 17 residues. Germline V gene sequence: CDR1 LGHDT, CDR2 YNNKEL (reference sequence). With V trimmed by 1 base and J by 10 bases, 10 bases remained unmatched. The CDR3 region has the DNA TGTGCCAGCAGCCAAGGGCCTCCGGGACTAGCGGGACGCGAGCAGTTCTTC. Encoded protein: CASSQGPPGLAGREQFF.

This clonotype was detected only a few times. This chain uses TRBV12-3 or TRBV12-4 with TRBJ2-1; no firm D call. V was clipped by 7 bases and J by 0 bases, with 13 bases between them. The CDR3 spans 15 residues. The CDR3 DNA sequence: TGTGCCAGCATCCCCCCGGGCACCTCCTACAATGAGCAGTTCTTC. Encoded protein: CASIPPGTSYNEQFF.

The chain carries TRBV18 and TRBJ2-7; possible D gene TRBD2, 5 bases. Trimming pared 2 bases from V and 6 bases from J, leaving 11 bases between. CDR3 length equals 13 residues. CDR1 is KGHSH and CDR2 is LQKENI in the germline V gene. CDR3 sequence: CASSPAASGEQYF. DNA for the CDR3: TGTGCCAGCTCACCAGCCGCAAGCGGCGAGCAGTACTTC.

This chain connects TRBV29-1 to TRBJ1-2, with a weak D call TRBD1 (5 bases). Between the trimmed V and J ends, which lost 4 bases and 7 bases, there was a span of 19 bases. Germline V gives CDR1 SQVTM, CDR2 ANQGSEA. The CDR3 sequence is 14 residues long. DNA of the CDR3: TGCAGCGTTGGGCTAGCCCAGGGAGTGAGTGGCTACACCTTC. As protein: CSVGLAQGVSGYTF.

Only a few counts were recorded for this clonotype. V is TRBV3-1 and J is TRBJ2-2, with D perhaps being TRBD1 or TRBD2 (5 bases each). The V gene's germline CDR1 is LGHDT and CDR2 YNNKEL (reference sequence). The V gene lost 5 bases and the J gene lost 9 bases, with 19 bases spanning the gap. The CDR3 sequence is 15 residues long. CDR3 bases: TGTGCCAGCAGCATGGACGGCTACGGGACCCGGGAGCTGTTTTTT. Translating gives CASSMDGYGTRELFF.

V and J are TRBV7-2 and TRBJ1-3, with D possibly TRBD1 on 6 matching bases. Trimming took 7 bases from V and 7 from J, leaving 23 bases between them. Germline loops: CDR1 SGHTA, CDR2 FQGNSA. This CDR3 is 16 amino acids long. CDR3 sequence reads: CASILSGGIGGNTIYF. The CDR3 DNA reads TGTGCCAGCATCCTCTCCGGGGGCATTGGGGGCAACACCATATATTTT.

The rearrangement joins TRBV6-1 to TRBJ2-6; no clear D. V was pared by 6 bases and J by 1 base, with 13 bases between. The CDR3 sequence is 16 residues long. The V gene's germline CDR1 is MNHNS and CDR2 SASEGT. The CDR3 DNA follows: TGTGCCAGCAGCCGCACTCTGAGGTCTGGGGCCAACGTCCTGACTTTC. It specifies CASSRTLRSGANVLTF.